This T cell receptor (beta chain) was retrieved from a study of CD8+ T cells in alopecia areata. As for the study in general: Tofacitinib administration persisted for 6 to 18 months, succeeded by 6 months off drug.

Points from the study as a whole: Alphabeta T cells residing in normal skin are also sequenced in scalp samples.

Regarding this clone: Antigen unknown.

Per the germline V gene, CDR1 is GTSNPN and CDR2 is SVGIG (reference sequence). V was pared by 2 bases and J by 6 bases, with 16 bases between. The CDR3 is made up of 14 amino acids. In each case, RNA was isolated and then reverse transcribed into cDNA as the sequencing template. Data came from immunoSEQ multiplex PCR; TCRdb stores just in-frame clones and leaves some out. Among about 200,000 clones, approximately 61% were seen once, and the ten largest hold around 0.44%. The material was CD4+ T cells sorted from blood, obtained at week 0. This receptor was identified in a human donor with alopecia areata. This chain joins TRBV30 and TRBJ1-2, with D hard to call. CDR3 residues: CAWSLEPRKHGYTF. The CDR3 DNA is TGTGCCTGGAGTCTTGAACCTCGGAAACATGGCTACACCTTC.